One sample yielded the 17 T cell receptor beta chains listed below, sequenced in a study of CD4 T cells in relation to SARS-CoV-2 and coronaviruses. Their cognate antigens are unknown. The table came from immunoSEQ multiplex PCR; TCRdb's copy has only in-frame clones and leaves some out. The sample carries under 20,000 clones, around 77% recorded once. The unexposed donors gave CD4+ T cells in about 2010-2019, prior to COVID-19. Isolation of CD4+ T cells took place after about eleven days in culture. Sequencing was carried out using CD4+ T cells from PBMCs, cultured in vitro. All receptors come from a human donor in good health.

V gene TRBV5-1 combines with J gene TRBJ2-5; 8 bases are shared with TRBD2. V shed 3 bases, J shed 4 bases, and the junction held 5 bases outside the gene matches. Germline values: CDR1 SGHRS, CDR2 YFSETQ. The CDR3 loop spans 14 amino acids. The CDR3 loop is CASSSGGRPETQYF. As DNA, the CDR3 is TGCGCCAGCAGCTCGGGGGGGCGCCCAGAGACCCAGTACTTC.

The chain links TRBV3-1 (or the pseudogene TRBV3-2) to TRBJ2-3; 10 bases are a match to TRBD2. The CDR3 length is 19 residues. V was clipped by 4 bases and J by 2 bases; unmatched bases: 15. Germline lookup yields CDR1 LGHDT and CDR2 YNNKEL (reference sequence). The chain's CDR3 is CASSLDVSGTSAHTDTQYF. Written as DNA, the CDR3 is TGTGCCAGCAGCCTGGATGTATCCGGGACTAGCGCCCACACAGATACGCAGTATTTT.

This clone showed up just a few times. This chain connects TRBV27 to TRBJ2-1; 15 bases are a match to TRBD2. Trimming cost V 10 bases and J 9 bases; bases outside gene matches: 7. CDR3 size: 14 residues. Germline V CDR1 and CDR2: MNHEY, SMNVEV (reference sequence). In DNA, the CDR3 is TGTGCCACCCTGGGGACTAGCGGGAGGAGTGAGCAGTTCTTC. Translation: CATLGTSGRSEQFF.

The chain combines TRBV12-3 or TRBV12-4 with TRBJ1-1; D not certain. CDR3 length: 11 amino acids. V lost 6 bases, J lost 8 bases, and 10 bases lay in between. CDR3 loop: CASSTHREAFF. DNA of the CDR3: TGTGCCAGCAGCACCCATAGAGAAGCTTTCTTT.

This chain connects TRBV6-5 to TRBJ1-5, with D hard to call. Trimming stripped 7 bases from V and 3 bases from J, with 13 bases between. Germline V gene sequence: CDR1 MNHEY, CDR2 SVGAGI. The CDR3 totals 14 residues. As DNA, the CDR3 is TGTGCCAGCAAGTATGTGGCAGTCAATCAGCCCCAGCATTTT. It yields the protein CASKYVAVNQPQHF.

The chain joins TRBV12-3 or TRBV12-4 to TRBJ2-2; possible D gene TRBD2, 7 bases. The germline V and J ends were trimmed by 3 bases and 6 bases, with 8 bases remaining between them. The CDR3 extends over 13 amino acids. In nucleotides, the CDR3 is TGTGCCAGCAGTTTCGGGGGGCCCGGGGAGCTGTTTTTT. Amino acid sequence: CASSFGGPGELFF.

The rearrangement joins TRBV9 to TRBJ1-4; D is perhaps TRBD1 (5 bases). The CDR3 contains 14 residues. Trimming stripped 0 bases from V and 7 bases from J, with 10 bases between. The V gene's germline CDR1 is SGDLS and CDR2 YYNGEE. The CDR3 reads CASSVGGFSEKLFF. CDR3 in DNA: TGTGCCAGCAGCGTAGGGGGCTTTAGTGAAAAACTGTTTTTT.

As concerns this clone: Relative to the germline gene, one junction end is altered; a read error may explain this. V and J are TRBV11-2 and TRBJ1-1; weak D call: TRBD1 (6 bases). The CDR3 spans 16 residues. Germline V CDR1 and CDR2: SGHAT, FQNNGV. CDR3 DNA: TGTGCCAGCAGCCTAGAGGGACACCGGGCGAACACTGAAGCTTTCTTT. Its protein is CASSLEGHRANTEAFF.

This chain joins TRBV7-2 and TRBJ1-5, with D hard to call. This CDR3 is built from 13 residues. The ends were cut back, 1 base at V and 4 bases at J, with 5 bases in the middle. The V gene's germline CDR1 is SGHTA and CDR2 FQGNSA. CDR3 bases: TGTGCCAGCAGCTTAGACCCTAATCAGCCCCAGCATTTT. Translation: CASSLDPNQPQHF. Together with reference TRBV7-2 and TRBJ1-5, the CDR3 gives the full variable domain: GAGVSQSPSNKVTEKGKDVELRCDPISGHTALYWYRQSLGQGLEFLIYFQGNSAPDKSGLPSDRFSAERTGGSVSTLTIQRTQQEDSAVYLCASSLDPNQPQHFGDGTRLSIL.

The chain has TRBV13 and TRBJ2-5, with a tentative D call TRBD2 (5 bases). Germline loops: CDR1 PRHDT, CDR2 FYEKMQ (reference sequence). This CDR3 has 13 amino acids. The ends were cut back, 10 bases at V and 1 base at J, with 13 bases in the middle. The CDR3 DNA sequence: TGTGCCACTTCGATGACTATCCAAGAGACCCAGTACTTC. Residues: CATSMTIQETQYF.

This clone has only a few counts. The chain is built from TRBV24-1 and TRBJ2-7; 11 bases align to TRBD1. The CDR3 has 15 amino acids. Trimming took 6 bases from V and 6 from J; bases not matched to a gene: 9. Germline V gene data show CDR1 as KGHDR and CDR2 as SFDVKD. This CDR3 is CATSSGTGGPSEQYF. DNA of the CDR3: TGTGCCACCAGTTCCGGGACAGGGGGACCTTCCGAGCAGTACTTC.

The chain combines TRBV30 with TRBJ1-5; D not certain. V was clipped by 2 bases and J by 0 bases, with 11 bases between them. Germline V gene sequence: CDR1 GTSNPN, CDR2 SVGIG (reference sequence). The CDR3 totals 15 residues. DNA of the CDR3: TGTGCCTGGAGTCGTGGCAGCCCTAGCAATCAGCCCCAGCATTTT. Amino acids: CAWSRGSPSNQPQHF.

This rearrangement joins TRBV12-3 or TRBV12-4 to TRBJ2-3; the D is unclear. With 5 bases removed from V and 0 bases from J, the gap between germline ends came to 3 bases. This CDR3 comprises 12 residues. The CDR3 here is CASSRSTDTQYF. Written as DNA, the CDR3 is TGTGCCAGCAGTCGCAGCACAGATACGCAGTATTTT.

This clone is medium-sized (0.01 to 0.1%) by share. The J gene is TRBJ2-5, the V gene TRBV29-1, with TRBD2 identical over 11 bases. Germline CDR1 SQVTM, CDR2 ANQGSEA. The CDR3 is made up of 12 amino acids. After removal of 7 bases from V and 4 bases from J, the junction contained 2 bases not matched to a gene. Written as DNA, the CDR3 is TGCAGCGCCGGACTAGCGGGAGAGACCCAGTACTTC. Amino acids: CSAGLAGETQYF.

The chain uses TRBV4-2 and TRBJ2-7; TRBD2 agrees at 11 bases. Per germline, CDR1 LGHNA and CDR2 YNFKEQ. This CDR3 has 17 residues. Germline trimming cut 0 bases from V and 2 bases from J; bases unmatched to any gene: 6. The DNA for the CDR3 is TGTGCCAGCAGCCAAGATGGACTAGCGGGCCCCACCTACGAGCAGTACTTC. This gives the protein CASSQDGLAGPTYEQYF.

This clone was detected only a few times. V usage is TRBV19 and J usage is TRBJ1-5; a possible D gene is TRBD1 (6 bases). Trimming stripped 5 bases from V and 0 bases from J, with 14 bases between. This CDR3 contains 16 residues. The V gene's germline CDR1 is LNHDA and CDR2 SQIVND (reference sequence). CDR3 nucleotides: TGTGCCAGTAGTCCAGGGGTGTCCAATAGCAATCAGCCCCAGCATTTT. This translates into CASSPGVSNSNQPQHF.

The chain recombines TRBV5-1 with TRBJ2-7; D perhaps matches TRBD2 (6 bases). CDR3 size: 14 residues. Trimming stripped 0 bases from V and 2 bases from J, with 9 bases between. Germline assignment: CDR1 SGHRS and CDR2 YFSETQ. CDR3 residues: CASSLESGAYEQYF. CDR3 nucleotides: TGCGCCAGCAGCTTGGAATCGGGGGCCTACGAGCAGTACTTC.